This T cell receptor beta chain was identified during a study of blood T cell repertoires in COVID-19. Study-level information: Samples of COVID-19 (acute and convalescent) were obtained from the United States, Italy and Spain. Sample material is recorded as cDNA or gDNA derived from T cells, B-cell-depleted T cells, or PBMCs.

Between the trimmed V and J ends, which lost 2 bases and 2 bases, there was a span of 7 bases. This CDR3 contains 15 residues. Looked up from germline, CDR1 is LNHNV and CDR2 is YYDKDF (reference sequence). Study processing details: Nucleated cell number was recorded as an estimate derived from reference gene primer amplification. Profiled with immunoSEQ multiplex PCR; TCRdb holds only in-frame clones, not every one. The DNA gave D and trimming, while V, J and clone size come from that table. The table shows fewer than 250,000 clones, with roughly 94% occurring only once. The sequence came from a man aged 25 to 40 with acute or convalescent COVID-19. Sequencing used peripheral blood. This chain joins TRBV15 and TRBJ2-6; D is uncertain. This chain's CDR3 is CATSRFRAGANVLTF. CDR3 nucleotides: TGTGCCACCAGCAGATTTCGGGCTGGGGCCAACGTCCTGACTTTC.